Listed below are T cell receptor beta chains from one sample, sequenced in a study of shared clonotypes between healthy human individuals. The protocol was immunoSEQ multiplex PCR, while the TCRdb copy is restricted to in-frame clones and leaves out a portion. The repertoire consists of millions of clones, with about 92% occurring once and the leading ten covering more than 0.12%. The sequenced sample was naive CD4+ T cells sorted from blood. The receptor set was obtained from a man aged 18 to 29 in good health. The CDR3 runs from the conserved cysteine through the conserved F or W. Each record gives: J gene, D gene, V gene, CDR3 protein. The D gene is left open where the match is weak.

j_call: TRBJ1-1
d_call: -
v_call: TRBV18
cdr3_aa: CASSQILGGIGTEAFF

j_call: TRBJ2-3
d_call: TRBD2
v_call: TRBV5-8
cdr3_aa: CASSLRTSRTDTQYF

j_call: TRBJ2-7
d_call: -
v_call: TRBV18
cdr3_aa: CASSPAPGGLYEQYF

j_call: TRBJ2-3
d_call: TRBD2
v_call: TRBV29-1
cdr3_aa: CSANSGTSGTDTQYF

j_call: TRBJ2-3
d_call: -
v_call: TRBV6-1
cdr3_aa: CASSVLGLTDTQYF

j_call: TRBJ2-3
d_call: -
v_call: TRBV5-1
cdr3_aa: CASSLGRGLTDTQYF

j_call: TRBJ2-7
d_call: TRBD1
v_call: TRBV5-5
cdr3_aa: CASSLADRFYEQYF

j_call: TRBJ2-5
d_call: -
v_call: TRBV4-3
cdr3_aa: CASSQLGDNSGETQYF

j_call: TRBJ2-7
d_call: -
v_call: TRBV10-2
cdr3_aa: CASSVSFGAEQYF

j_call: TRBJ1-5
d_call: TRBD1
v_call: TRBV28
cdr3_aa: CASSWDSHNQPQHF

j_call: TRBJ2-5
d_call: TRBD2
v_call: TRBV6-1
cdr3_aa: CASSETSDFQETQYF

j_call: TRBJ1-4
d_call: -
v_call: TRBV18
cdr3_aa: CASGAKEKLFF

j_call: TRBJ2-3
d_call: -
v_call: TRBV7-2
cdr3_aa: CASSSLGPGVDTQYF

j_call: TRBJ2-7
d_call: TRBD2
v_call: TRBV30
cdr3_aa: CAWTGKLAGENEQYF

j_call: TRBJ1-4
d_call: -
v_call: TRBV19
cdr3_aa: CASSKRTGINEKLFF

j_call: TRBJ1-4
d_call: -
v_call: TRBV7-9
cdr3_aa: CASSLGAYNEKLFF

j_call: TRBJ1-3
d_call: TRBD1
v_call: TRBV18
cdr3_aa: CASSPPNPQGAGNTIYF

j_call: TRBJ2-1
d_call: -
v_call: TRBV7-2
cdr3_aa: CASSQNRAENEQFF

j_call: TRBJ2-5
d_call: TRBD1
v_call: TRBV30
cdr3_aa: CAWSVLGGGETQYF

j_call: TRBJ1-2
d_call: -
v_call: TRBV14
cdr3_aa: CASSPFYTEGYTF

j_call: TRBJ1-5
d_call: -
v_call: TRBV28
cdr3_aa: CASSLRGQPQHF

j_call: TRBJ1-3
d_call: -
v_call: TRBV7-2
cdr3_aa: CASSFSSTSGNTIYF

j_call: TRBJ2-4
d_call: -
v_call: TRBV7-9
cdr3_aa: CASSFAGAEGAKNIQYF

j_call: TRBJ2-3
d_call: -
v_call: TRBV7-3
cdr3_aa: CASRLTDTQYF

j_call: TRBJ2-7
d_call: -
v_call: TRBV2
cdr3_aa: CASSVGTREQYF

j_call: TRBJ1-5
d_call: -
v_call: TRBV6-1
cdr3_aa: CASSRGQPQHF

j_call: TRBJ1-3
d_call: TRBD1
v_call: TRBV11-3
cdr3_aa: CASSLWGTVSGNTIYF

j_call: TRBJ1-2
d_call: -
v_call: TRBV6-5
cdr3_aa: CASSPDRGGYTF

j_call: TRBJ1-2
d_call: -
v_call: TRBV28
cdr3_aa: CASSYRSAYGYTF

j_call: TRBJ2-2
d_call: -
v_call: TRBV6-1
cdr3_aa: CATGVISGAGELFF

j_call: TRBJ2-1
d_call: TRBD2
v_call: TRBV27
cdr3_aa: CASRQGGSSYNEQFF

j_call: TRBJ2-5
d_call: TRBD2
v_call: TRBV28
cdr3_aa: CASSSIRLAGGETQYF

j_call: TRBJ2-1
d_call: TRBD1
v_call: TRBV11-3
cdr3_aa: CASSPATGGNEQFF

j_call: TRBJ1-6
d_call: TRBD1
v_call: TRBV27
cdr3_aa: CASSRQGAYNSPLHF

j_call: TRBJ1-1
d_call: -
v_call: TRBV9
cdr3_aa: CASSGRRGQDTEAFF

j_call: TRBJ2-3
d_call: TRBD2
v_call: TRBV10-1
cdr3_aa: CASSESSSGLTDTQYF

j_call: TRBJ2-7
d_call: TRBD1
v_call: TRBV27
cdr3_aa: CASSVYRGSATSGEQYF

j_call: TRBJ2-6
d_call: -
v_call: TRBV7-2
cdr3_aa: CASSLGRRSGANVLTF

j_call: TRBJ2-1
d_call: -
v_call: TRBV18
cdr3_aa: CASSPPGLPHNEQFF